Below, 20 T cell receptor beta chains from the same sample are listed, as sequenced in a study of Graves' ophthalmopathy and Graves' hyperthyroidism. Amplified TCR beta CDR3 regions were obtained using RNA transcripts as template. HTBI primers were used in a first-round RT-PCR, which preceded a second-round multiplex PCR. TCRdb used MiXCR to reprocess the multiplex PCR reads, holding one entry per CDR3 protein. The table has 400,000 to 500,000 distinct CDR3 sequences, over 20% seen once. Material: peripheral blood. The source is a woman aged 18-29 years with stable Graves' hyperthyroidism.

This clonotype came up many times. The chain links TRBV4-1 to TRBJ2-2; D is possibly TRBD1 (6 bases). CDR3 size: 14 residues. Germline CDR1 and CDR2: MGHRA and YSYEKL. V was pared by 2 bases and J by 7 bases, with 11 bases between. CDR3 region: CASSQTGLYGELFF. The DNA for the CDR3 is TGCGCCAGCAGCCAAACAGGGTTATACGGGGAGCTGTTTTTT.

This clonotype was counted ten times or more. The chain recombines TRBV6-1 with TRBJ1-2, with D perhaps matching TRBD1 (6 bases). V gave up 9 bases and J gave up 3 bases, with 11 bases separating them. This CDR3 is 12 amino acids long. Germline-derived CDR1 and CDR2 are MNHNS and SASEGT. In DNA, the CDR3 is TGTGCCAGTGGACAGCCTGACTATGGCTACACCTTC. This gives the protein CASGQPDYGYTF.

The table lists this clonotype with a count of one. The conserved final phenylalanine or tryptophan is absent from the CDR3, which likely points to a read error. Because the CDR3's place on the DNA is in doubt, the DNA is left out and the CDR3 is given as listed by TCRdb. J is TRBJ2-5 and V is TRBV18; the table's D gene call, TRBD1, was not cross checked with the DNA. Germline loops: CDR1 KGHSH, CDR2 LQKENI. The CDR3 numbers 14 amino acids, ends counted. CDR3 region: CASSPPGQQETQDY.

This clonotype has just a few counts. V and J are TRBV7-3 and TRBJ2-5; 9 bases map to TRBD2. Germline V lookup: CDR1 SGHTA, CDR2 FQGTGA. The CDR3 runs 16 residues. V dropped 1 base and J dropped 5; count of bases not matched to a gene: 8. Written as DNA, the CDR3 is TGTGCCAGCAGCTTAAGGGCCGGGACTAGCCGGGAGACCCAGTACTTC. Its translation is CASSLRAGTSRETQYF.

This clonotype came up many times. The chain links TRBV5-5 to TRBJ1-2, with D unresolved. Germline V gene lookup returns CDR1 SGHKS and CDR2 YYEKEE (reference sequence). This CDR3 is built from 14 residues. Between the trimmed V and J ends, which lost 4 bases and 4 bases, there was a span of 14 bases. Written as DNA, the CDR3 is TGTGCCAGCAGCCCCGAGACGGGAGTCTATGGCTACACCTTC. Residues: CASSPETGVYGYTF.

This chain joins TRBV20-1 and TRBJ2-7; D is unclear. The germline V gene has CDR1 DFQATT and CDR2 SNEGSKA (reference sequence). The CDR3 totals 14 residues. V gave up 0 bases and J gave up 4 bases, with 13 bases separating them. The CDR3 DNA reads as TGCAGTGCTAGAGATCCGGACCGGTGGTACGAGCAGTACTTC. Translating gives CSARDPDRWYEQYF.

This clonotype has a count of ten or more. V gene TRBV28 combines with J gene TRBJ2-4, with TRBD1 matching 10 bases. V lost 6 bases and J lost 3; bases outside the gene matches: 5. The V gene's germline CDR1 is MDHEN and CDR2 SYDVKM. The CDR3 contains 15 residues. As DNA, the CDR3 is TGTGCCAGCAGGGGGGACAGGGGAGGCAAAAACATTCAGTACTTC. Translated, it gives CASRGDRGGKNIQYF.

V usage is TRBV12-3 or TRBV12-4 and J usage is TRBJ2-5; D gene ambiguous. Trimming cost V 1 base and J 1 base, with 13 bases left between them. The CDR3 consists of 16 residues. The CDR3 region is CASSLVMYGSQETQYF. The CDR3 region has the DNA TGTGCCAGCAGTTTAGTTATGTATGGAAGCCAAGAGACCCAGTACTTC.

This clonotype was found many times. This chain connects TRBV6-2 or TRBV6-3 to TRBJ1-5; the D is unclear. Per germline, CDR1 MNHEY and CDR2 SVGEGT. V lost 1 base to trimming and J lost 7 bases, with 8 bases between them. The CDR3 has 13 residues. The CDR3 region has the DNA TGTGCCAGCAGTTACTTCAACGAGCAGCCCCAGCATTTT. Translating it yields CASSYFNEQPQHF.

This clonotype was recorded many times. The rearrangement links TRBV28 to TRBJ2-5; D may be TRBD1 (5 bases). This CDR3 is built from 13 residues. Trimming cost V 6 bases and J 6 bases, with 14 bases left between them. Per the germline V gene, CDR1 is MDHEN and CDR2 is SYDVKM. Here the CDR3 DNA reads TGTGCCAGCAGGAGCAGGGTGGGAAAGACCCAGTACTTC. Translation gives CASRSRVGKTQYF.

The table lists this clonotype with many counts. The rearrangement links TRBV10-3 to TRBJ1-3, with D possibly matching TRBD1 (5 bases). This CDR3 is built from 16 residues. The germline V gene has CDR1 ENHRY and CDR2 SYGVKD. CDR3 sequence reads: CASDRGTGPAGNTIYF. The CDR3 DNA sequence: TGTGCATCAGACCGGGGAACGGGGCCAGCCGGAAACACCATATATTTT.

This clonotype was counted only a few times. J is TRBJ2-7 and V is TRBV5-1, with a possible D match to TRBD1 (6 bases). The V and J ends lost 0 bases and 3 bases respectively, with 16 bases between them. The CDR3 covers 16 residues. Germline V gives CDR1 SGHRS, CDR2 YFSETQ. The CDR3 sequence: CASSLAGAVIYYEQYF. The CDR3, as DNA: TGCGCCAGCAGCTTGGCAGGGGCCGTAATTTACTACGAGCAGTACTTC.

This clonotype was detected many times. The genes are TRBV28 and TRBJ1-1, with D hard to call. Germline values: CDR1 MDHEN, CDR2 SYDVKM. With 9 bases removed from V and 4 bases from J, the gap between germline ends came to 9 bases. This CDR3 comprises 11 residues. CDR3 DNA sequence: TGTGCCAGTGGGGAGGGCACTGAAGCTTTCTTT. This gives the protein CASGEGTEAFF.

This clonotype was counted at least ten times. The V gene is TRBV12-3 or TRBV12-4, the J gene TRBJ1-1; possible D gene TRBD1, 5 bases. The V end lost 0 bases, the J end lost 2 bases, and 10 bases lay between the germline ends. CDR3 length: 15 amino acids. The CDR3 is CASSLATGINTEAFF. CDR3 bases: TGTGCCAGCAGTTTAGCAACAGGAATCAACACTGAAGCTTTCTTT.

In its sample, this clonotype was seen many times. The chain is built from TRBV29-1 and TRBJ2-7; 10 nucleotides align to TRBD2. Losses at the gene ends were 5 bases for V and 5 bases for J; bases not matched to a gene: 12. Germline CDR1 reads SQVTM; CDR2 reads ANQGSEA. This CDR3 is built from 15 residues. The CDR3 DNA sequence: TGCAGCGTTCCGGGGTCCAGCGGGAGGGCCCACGAGCAGTACTTC. It encodes CSVPGSSGRAHEQYF.

Points on this clonotype: A much larger clone differs by one base, so this may be a read error. The V gene is TRBV19, the J gene TRBJ2-4; a possible D gene is TRBD1 (6 bases). The CDR3 has 17 amino acids. CDR1 is LNHDA, CDR2 SQIVND, per germline (reference sequence). CDR3: CASSMGQGTLAKNIKYF. As DNA, the CDR3 is TGTGCCAGTAGTATGGGTCAGGGGACCCTAGCCAAAAACATTAAGTACTTC.

In regard to this clonotype: A much larger clonotype is one base distant, so this may be a read error. J is TRBJ2-2 and V is TRBV6-1; no clear D gene. Per the germline V gene, CDR1 is MNHNS and CDR2 is SASEGT. The ends were cut back, 2 bases at V and 9 bases at J, with 16 bases in the middle. There are 15 residues in the CDR3. This chain's CDR3 is CASSEWWQATRELFF. In DNA, the CDR3 is TGTGCCAGCAGTGAATGGTGGCAGGCAACCAGGGAGCTGTTTTTT.

This clonotype was observed at least ten times. This chain connects TRBV19 to TRBJ2-2; tentatively, D is TRBD2 (5 bases). This CDR3 contains 16 residues. Germline lookup yields CDR1 LNHDA and CDR2 SQIVND (reference sequence). Between the trimmed V and J ends, which lost 3 bases and 0 bases, there was a span of 11 bases. This CDR3 is CASSITGSANTGELFF. CDR3 in DNA: TGTGCCAGTAGTATTACGGGGTCGGCGAACACCGGGGAGCTGTTTTTT.

The table lists this clonotype with many counts. The chain uses TRBV10-3 and TRBJ1-1; D gene uncertain. CDR1 is ENHRY, CDR2 SYGVKD, per germline. V was clipped by 0 bases and J by 6 bases, with 11 bases between them. This CDR3 comprises 14 residues. The CDR3, as DNA: TGTGCCATCAGTGAGTCGATGTCCGAGTCTGAAGCTTTCTTT. It yields the protein CAISESMSESEAFF.

This clonotype was recorded at least ten times. V usage is TRBV25-1 and J usage is TRBJ1-3; maybe TRBD1 (5 bases). CDR3 length equals 13 residues. The germline CDR1 and CDR2 sequences are MGHDK and SYGVNS. The ends were cut back, 7 bases at V and 4 bases at J, with 11 bases in the middle. The CDR3 sequence: CASTTGDGNTIYF. The CDR3 DNA reads as TGTGCCAGCACAACAGGAGACGGAAACACCATATATTTT.